The 26 T cell receptor beta chains below were found in one sample sequenced in a study of cytomegalovirus exposure and HLA in healthy donors. PCR was performed using 60 Vbeta and 13 Jbeta primers. Produced via immunoSEQ multiplex PCR; TCRdb's table is partial and in-frame only. The table has approximately 190,000 clones, approximately 81% seen once. The source material was PBMCs. The receptors here all came from a man aged 50 to 60 in good health and CMV-seronegative.

This clone has just one count. A junction end diverges from the germline sequence, so it may reflect a read error. The rearrangement joins TRBV7-7 to TRBJ2-2; the match to TRBD2 covers 10 bases. Germline-derived CDR1 and CDR2 are SSHAT and FNYEAQ (reference sequence). The CDR3 consists of 15 residues. The CDR3 loop is CASSASGGPTGELFF. CDR3 bases: TGTGCTAGCAGCGCTAGCGGGGGACCCACCGGGGAGCTGTTTTTT. Complete variable domain (other parts from reference TRBV7-7 and TRBJ2-2): GAGVSQSPRYKVTKRGQDVTLRCDPISSHATLYWYQQALGQGPEFLTYFNYEAQPDKSGLPSDRFSAERPEGSISTLTIQRTEQRDSAMYRCASSASGGPTGELFFGEGSRLTVL.

CDR3 bases: TGTGCCAGTAGTATTCGGGAGAGATACGAGCAGTACTTC. Translated, it gives CASSIRERYEQYF. This chain joins TRBV19 and TRBJ2-7; maybe TRBD2 (6 bases). V was shortened by 3 bases and J by 4 bases, with 10 bases between the two germline ends. The germline V gene encodes CDR1 LNHDA and CDR2 SQIVND (reference sequence). The CDR3 runs 13 residues.

This clone was seen a single time. The chain joins TRBV25-1 to TRBJ1-1, with D possibly TRBD1 on 5 matching bases. CDR3 size: 11 residues. The germline gives CDR1 MGHDK, CDR2 SYGVNS. Trimming took 6 bases from V and 6 from J, leaving 8 bases between them. CDR3 DNA sequence: TGTGCCAGCAGCGACAGCGCTGAAGCTTTCTTT. Translation: CASSDSAEAFF.

The V call is TRBV4-3, the J call TRBJ1-2, with TRBD1 matching 8 bases. J lost 3 bases, V lost 4 bases, and 10 bases had no gene match. Germline V gene lookup returns CDR1 LGHNA and CDR2 YSLEER. The CDR3 has 16 amino acids. The CDR3 spells CASSRTGQAEDYGYTF. For the CDR3, the DNA is TGCGCCAGCAGCCGTACGGGACAGGCTGAAGACTATGGCTACACCTTC.

The genes are TRBV4-1 and TRBJ2-7; D might be TRBD1 (6 bases). The CDR3 consists of 15 residues. The germline V gene encodes CDR1 MGHRA and CDR2 YSYEKL. V was shortened by 0 bases and J by 2 bases, with 11 bases between the two germline ends. The CDR3 bases are TGCGCCAGCAGCCAAGATGAAGGGGGAACCTACGAGCAGTACTTC. Translating it yields CASSQDEGGTYEQYF.

The chain employs TRBV7-9 and TRBJ2-1, with a weak D call TRBD1 (7 bases). Looked up from germline, CDR1 is SEHNR and CDR2 is FQNEAQ (reference sequence). Trimming shortened V by 2 bases and J by 5 bases, and 13 bases separated the two germline ends. The CDR3 loop spans 15 amino acids. The CDR3 nucleotides read TGTGCCAGCAGCTTACGCGGGACAGCAGACAATGAGCAGTTCTTC. Translation: CASSLRGTADNEQFF. The whole variable domain, remainder taken from reference TRBV7-9 and TRBJ2-1, is DTGVSQNPRHKITKRGQNVTFRCDPISEHNRLYWYRQTLGQGPEFLTYFQNEAQLEKSRLLSDRFSAERPKGSFSTLEIQRTEQGDSAMYLCASSLRGTADNEQFFGPGTRLTVL.

This clone is a singleton in its sample. The chain uses TRBV11-2 and TRBJ2-1; D gene uncertain. Germline V gene lookup returns CDR1 SGHAT and CDR2 FQNNGV. V lost 5 bases to trimming and J lost 15 bases, with 14 bases between them. This CDR3 is 11 amino acids long. Written as DNA, the CDR3 is TGTGCCAGCAGCGACTTTGCCTTTGGGTTCTTC. Protein sequence: CASSDFAFGFF.

The chain uses TRBV5-1 and TRBJ2-1; the match to TRBD1 covers 7 bases. The CDR3 has 14 amino acids. With 5 bases clipped from V and 3 bases from J, the junction kept 5 bases outside the gene matches. CDR1 and CDR2 (germline): SGHRS, YFSETQ. CDR3 region: CASRVGDSYNEQFF. CDR3 sequence (DNA): TGCGCCAGCAGGGTTGGGGACAGCTACAATGAGCAGTTCTTC.

This chain uses TRBV25-1 with TRBJ2-5, with D hard to call. Germline CDR1 is MGHDK and CDR2 is SYGVNS. V lost 0 bases to trimming and J lost 4 bases, with 9 bases between them. The CDR3 contains 14 residues. The CDR3 bases are TGTGCCAGCAGTGAATATCTTGGCGGAGAGACCCAGTACTTC. This translates into CASSEYLGGETQYF.

The V call is TRBV29-1, the J call TRBJ2-1; 8 nucleotides agree with TRBD2. The V gene's germline CDR1 is SQVTM and CDR2 ANQGSEA. The CDR3 covers 11 residues. V shed 7 bases and J 7 bases; nucleotides not matched to a gene: 3. CDR3 protein: CSGGLANEQFF. CDR3 nucleotide sequence: TGCAGCGGTGGACTAGCTAATGAGCAGTTCTTC.

This chain's CDR3 is CASSLDIATQYF. CDR3 coding DNA: TGTGCCAGCAGCTTAGACATAGCTACGCAGTATTTT. The chain links TRBV7-2 to TRBJ2-3; D gene ambiguous. The CDR3 consists of 12 residues. Trimming cost V 1 base and J 8 bases, with 7 bases left between them. CDR1 is SGHTA and CDR2 is FQGNSA in the germline V gene.

The genes are TRBV11-1 and TRBJ2-1, with 9 bases that match TRBD1. The J segment lost 6 bases and the V segment lost 0 bases, leaving 6 bases of the junction unmatched. The germline V gene has CDR1 SGHAT and CDR2 FQDESV (reference sequence). The CDR3 contains 16 residues. This chain's CDR3 is CASSLARGQGSNEQFF. CDR3 sequence (DNA): TGTGCCAGCAGCTTAGCGCGGGGACAGGGAAGCAATGAGCAGTTCTTC. Complete variable domain (other parts from reference TRBV11-1 and TRBJ2-1): EAEVAQSPRYKITEKSQAVAFWCDPISGHATLYWYRQILGQGPELLVQFQDESVVDDSQLPKDRFSAERLKGVDSTLKIQPAELGDSAMYLCASSLARGQGSNEQFFGPGTRLTVL.

The CDR3 here is CASSTRGHTEAFF. CDR3 coding DNA: TGTGCCAGCAGCACCCGAGGGCACACTGAAGCTTTCTTT. This chain links TRBV6-5 with TRBJ1-1; D gene unclear. CDR1 and CDR2 from the germline V gene are MNHEY and SVGAGI. The CDR3 is made up of 13 amino acids. Between the trimmed V and J ends, which lost 6 bases and 3 bases, there was a span of 11 bases.

This clone has a single count. The chain is built from TRBV4-3 and TRBJ2-2; 9 positions match TRBD2. Germline V gene data show CDR1 as LGHNA and CDR2 as YSLEER. This CDR3 has 17 residues. Germline trimming cut 0 bases from V and 2 bases from J; bases unmatched to any gene: 4. The CDR3 DNA reads TGCGCCAGCAGCCAAGAAGCGGGGGGAATAAACACCGGGGAGCTGTTTTTT. It yields the protein CASSQEAGGINTGELFF.

The V and J genes are TRBV7-9 and TRBJ2-2; perhaps TRBD2 as D (5 bases). CDR3 length: 14 residues. With 3 bases removed from V and 2 bases from J, the gap between germline ends came to 7 bases. Germline-derived CDR1 and CDR2 are SEHNR and FQNEAQ (reference sequence). The CDR3 bases are TGTGCCAGCAGCTTCGGGGTTAACACCGGGGAGCTGTTTTTT. Its protein product is CASSFGVNTGELFF.

The chain combines TRBV10-3 with TRBJ2-7, with TRBD1 identical over 8 bases. The CDR3 spans 16 residues. The germline V gene encodes CDR1 ENHRY and CDR2 SYGVKD. Losses at the gene ends were 1 base for V and 3 bases for J; bases not matched to a gene: 8. This chain's CDR3 is CAISEFQDRGLYEQYF. The CDR3 coding sequence is TGTGCCATCAGTGAGTTTCAAGACAGGGGCCTCTACGAGCAGTACTTC.

This chain joins TRBV27 and TRBJ1-2; D is possibly TRBD1 (5 bases). From germline, CDR1 is MNHEY and CDR2 SMNVEV (reference sequence). This CDR3 has 13 amino acids. V was trimmed by 5 bases and J by 5 bases, leaving 12 bases between them. The CDR3 reads CASSTWGLYGYTF. The CDR3 DNA reads TGTGCCAGCAGTACTTGGGGACTTTATGGCTACACCTTC.

This clone turned up a few times. The CDR3 DNA follows: TGTGCCAGCAGCGCGACTACGAAGGGAGATACGCAGTATTTT. It specifies CASSATTKGDTQYF. This chain links TRBV2 with TRBJ2-3; tentatively, D is TRBD2 (5 bases). CDR1 and CDR2 (germline): SNHLY, FYNNEI. V lost 6 bases, J lost 5 bases, and 15 bases lay in between. The CDR3 extends over 14 amino acids.

The chain uses TRBV11-2 and TRBJ2-7; 8 nucleotides agree with TRBD2. V lost 1 base and J lost 3; bases outside the gene matches: 5. The CDR3 has 15 amino acids. Germline CDR1 SGHAT, CDR2 FQNNGV. Written as DNA, the CDR3 is TGTGCCAGCAGCTTAGGGAGCGGGGGTTACTACGAGCAGTACTTC. Its protein product is CASSLGSGGYYEQYF. Using reference TRBV11-2 and TRBJ2-7 for the parts outside the CDR3, the full variable domain is EAGVAQSPRYKIIEKRQSVAFWCNPISGHATLYWYQQILGQGPKLLIQFQNNGVVDDSQLPKDRFSAERLKGVDSTLKIQPAKLEDSAVYLCASSLGSGGYYEQYFGPGTRLTVT.

The chain carries TRBV7-9 and TRBJ1-3; D might be TRBD1 (6 bases). Trimming removed 3 bases at V and 1 base at J, with 16 bases between. This CDR3 contains 17 residues. Germline-derived CDR1 and CDR2 are SEHNR and FQNEAQ (reference sequence). DNA for the CDR3: TGTGCCAGCAGCTTGGGCCAACAGGGCTTATCTGGAAACACCATATATTTT. It codes for CASSLGQQGLSGNTIYF.

The J gene is TRBJ1-5, the V gene TRBV7-2; 7 bases line up with TRBD1. Germline CDR1 is SGHTA and CDR2 is FQGNSA. V was clipped by 6 bases and J by 1 base; unmatched bases: 6. CDR3 length: 15 residues. In DNA, the CDR3 is TGTGCCAGCAGTTCCACAGGGGTAAGCAATCAGCCCCAGCATTTT. Encoded protein: CASSSTGVSNQPQHF.

In its sample, this clone was seen a few times. The chain couples TRBV7-9 to TRBJ1-6; 8 bases match TRBD1. The CDR3 spans 14 residues. V shed 4 bases and J 7 bases; nucleotides not matched to a gene: 3. Germline lookup yields CDR1 SEHNR and CDR2 FQNEAQ (reference sequence). The CDR3: CASSSTGGNSPLHF. For the CDR3, the DNA is TGTGCCAGCAGCTCAACAGGGGGGAATTCACCCCTCCACTTT.

The chain recombines TRBV27 with TRBJ2-3, with 8 bases lining up with TRBD1. The J segment lost 1 base and the V segment lost 3 bases, leaving 3 bases of the junction unmatched. The germline CDR1 and CDR2 sequences are MNHEY and SMNVEV (reference sequence). The CDR3 runs 15 residues. CDR3 DNA: TGTGCCAGCAGTTTTGTGGGACAGGGCACAGATACGCAGTATTTT. This sequence encodes CASSFVGQGTDTQYF.

The gene calls are TRBV7-6 and TRBJ1-1, with D unresolved. The CDR3 extends over 13 amino acids. V was trimmed by 1 base and J by 3 bases, leaving 6 bases between them. The germline gives CDR1 SGHVS, CDR2 FNYEAQ. The CDR3 protein is CASSLVPDTEAFF. In DNA form, the CDR3 reads TGTGCCAGCAGCTTAGTTCCAGACACTGAAGCTTTCTTT. Complete variable domain (other parts from reference TRBV7-6 and TRBJ1-1): GAGVSQSPRYKVTKRGQDVALRCDPISGHVSLYWYRQALGQGPEFLTYFNYEAQQDKSGLPNDRFSAERPEGSISTLTIQRTEQRDSAMYRCASSLVPDTEAFFGQGTRLTVV.

V and J are TRBV5-5 and TRBJ1-2; 7 bases are a match to TRBD1. With V trimmed by 4 bases and J by 2 bases, 8 bases remained unmatched. The CDR3 is 15 amino acids. Looked up from germline, CDR1 is SGHKS and CDR2 is YYEKEE (reference sequence). Here the CDR3 DNA reads TGTGCCAGCAGCCAAAGGACAGGAAAGAACTATGGCTACACCTTC. It codes for CASSQRTGKNYGYTF.

The sample holds a few counts of this clone. The chain uses TRBV5-5 and TRBJ1-4; D ambiguous. This CDR3 contains 14 residues. The germline gives CDR1 SGHKS, CDR2 YYEKEE (reference sequence). V was clipped by 3 bases and J by 4 bases, with 10 bases between them. Here the CDR3 DNA reads TGTGCCAGCAGCTCTCAGGTGGATAATGAAAAACTGTTTTTT. Its protein is CASSSQVDNEKLFF. The whole variable domain, filled in from reference TRBV5-5 and TRBJ1-4, reads DAGVTQSPTHLIKTRGQQVTLRCSPISGHKSVSWYQQVLGQGPQFIFQYYEKEERGRGNFPDRFSARQFPNYSSELNVNALLLGDSALYLCASSSQVDNEKLFFGSGTQLSVL.